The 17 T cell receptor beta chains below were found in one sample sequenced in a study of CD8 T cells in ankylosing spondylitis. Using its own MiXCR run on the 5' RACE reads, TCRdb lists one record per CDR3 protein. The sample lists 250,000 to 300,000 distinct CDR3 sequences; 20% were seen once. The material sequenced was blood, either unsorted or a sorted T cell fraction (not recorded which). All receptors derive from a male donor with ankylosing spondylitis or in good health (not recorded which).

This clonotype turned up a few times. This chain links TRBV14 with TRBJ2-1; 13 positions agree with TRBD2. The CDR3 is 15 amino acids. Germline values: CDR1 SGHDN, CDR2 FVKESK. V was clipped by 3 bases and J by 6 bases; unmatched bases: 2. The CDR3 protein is CASSQGLAGSNEQFF. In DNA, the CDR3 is TGTGCCAGCAGCCAGGGACTAGCGGGGTCCAATGAGCAGTTCTTC.

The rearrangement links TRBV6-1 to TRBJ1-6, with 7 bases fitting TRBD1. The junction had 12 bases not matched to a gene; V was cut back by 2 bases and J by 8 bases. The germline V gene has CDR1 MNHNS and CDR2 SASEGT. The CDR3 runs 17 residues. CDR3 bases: TGTGCCAGCAGTGAAAGGGCCGACAGGGCCTTGGATTCACCCCTCCACTTT. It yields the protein CASSERADRALDSPLHF.

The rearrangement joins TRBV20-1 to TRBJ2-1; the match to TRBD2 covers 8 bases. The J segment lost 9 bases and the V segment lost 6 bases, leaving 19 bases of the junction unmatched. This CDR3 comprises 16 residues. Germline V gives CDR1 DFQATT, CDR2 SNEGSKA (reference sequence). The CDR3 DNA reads TGCAGTGCACGGCCTACGGGAGGGCCGAACCACATTGAGCAGTTCTTC. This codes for CSARPTGGPNHIEQFF.

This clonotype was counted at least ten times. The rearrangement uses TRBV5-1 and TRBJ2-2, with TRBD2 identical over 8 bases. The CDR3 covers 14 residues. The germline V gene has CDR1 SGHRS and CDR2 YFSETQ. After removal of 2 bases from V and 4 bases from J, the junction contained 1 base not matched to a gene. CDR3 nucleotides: TGCGCCAGCAGCTTCAGCGGGAGCACCGGGGAGCTGTTTTTT. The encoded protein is CASSFSGSTGELFF.

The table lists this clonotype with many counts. CDR3: CASSRQGDGADTQYF. As DNA, the CDR3 is TGTGCCAGCAGTCGACAGGGTGACGGGGCAGATACGCAGTATTTT. The chain links TRBV27 to TRBJ2-3; 7 bases are shared with TRBD1. V shed 5 bases, J shed 4 bases, and the junction held 9 bases outside the gene matches. This CDR3 has 15 amino acids. Germline values: CDR1 MNHEY, CDR2 SMNVEV (reference sequence).

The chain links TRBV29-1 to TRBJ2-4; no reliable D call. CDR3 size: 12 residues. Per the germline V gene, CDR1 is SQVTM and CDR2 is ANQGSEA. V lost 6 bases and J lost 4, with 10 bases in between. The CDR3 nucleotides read TGCAGCGTCAACTATGGGAAAAACATTCAGTACTTC. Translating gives CSVNYGKNIQYF.

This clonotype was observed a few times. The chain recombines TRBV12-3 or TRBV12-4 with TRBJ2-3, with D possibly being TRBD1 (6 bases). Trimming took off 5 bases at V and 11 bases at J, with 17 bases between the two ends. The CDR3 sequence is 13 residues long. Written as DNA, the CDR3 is TGTGCCAGCAGTACACTACAGGGAGTAGGGCAGTATTTT. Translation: CASSTLQGVGQYF.

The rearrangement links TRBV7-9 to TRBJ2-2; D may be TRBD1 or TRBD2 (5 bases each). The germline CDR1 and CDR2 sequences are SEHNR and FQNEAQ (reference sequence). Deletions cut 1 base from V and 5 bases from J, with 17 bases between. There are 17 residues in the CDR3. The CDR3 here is CASSLEGRPGSTGELFF. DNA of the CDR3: TGTGCCAGCAGCTTAGAGGGTCGGCCAGGGAGTACCGGGGAGCTGTTTTTT.

CDR3 DNA sequence: TGTGCCAGCAGTTCCTTGTTGGACAACTCCGGGGAGCTGTTTTTT. Translated, it gives CASSSLLDNSGELFF. The chain employs TRBV27 and TRBJ2-2, with D possibly being TRBD1 (5 bases). The V gene's germline CDR1 is MNHEY and CDR2 SMNVEV (reference sequence). The CDR3 consists of 15 residues. V was shortened by 4 bases and J by 6 bases, with 15 bases between the two germline ends.

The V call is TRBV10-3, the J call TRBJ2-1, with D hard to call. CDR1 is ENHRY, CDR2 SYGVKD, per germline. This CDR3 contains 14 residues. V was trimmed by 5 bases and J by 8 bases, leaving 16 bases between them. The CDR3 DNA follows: TGTGCCATCAGTCGGCCCAGCCCAAACGATGAGCAGTTCTTC. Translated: CAISRPSPNDEQFF.

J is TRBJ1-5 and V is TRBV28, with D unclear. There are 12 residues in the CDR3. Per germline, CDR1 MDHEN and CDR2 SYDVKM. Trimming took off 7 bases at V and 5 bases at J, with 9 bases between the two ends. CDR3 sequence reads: CASTTWDQPQHF. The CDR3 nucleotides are TGTGCCAGCACCACTTGGGATCAGCCCCAGCATTTT.

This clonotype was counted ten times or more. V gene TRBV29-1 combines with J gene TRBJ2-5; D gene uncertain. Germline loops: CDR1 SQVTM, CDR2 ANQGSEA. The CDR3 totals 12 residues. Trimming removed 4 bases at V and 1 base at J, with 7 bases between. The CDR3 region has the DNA TGCAGCGTTGTCGGTTTCCAAGAGACCCAGTACTTC. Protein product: CSVVGFQETQYF.

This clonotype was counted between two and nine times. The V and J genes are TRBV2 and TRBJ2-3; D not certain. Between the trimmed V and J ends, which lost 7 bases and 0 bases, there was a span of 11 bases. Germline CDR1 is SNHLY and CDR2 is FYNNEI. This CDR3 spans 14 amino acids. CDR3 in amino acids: CASTQRLSTDTQYF. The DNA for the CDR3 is TGTGCCAGCACTCAGCGTTTAAGCACAGATACGCAGTATTTT.

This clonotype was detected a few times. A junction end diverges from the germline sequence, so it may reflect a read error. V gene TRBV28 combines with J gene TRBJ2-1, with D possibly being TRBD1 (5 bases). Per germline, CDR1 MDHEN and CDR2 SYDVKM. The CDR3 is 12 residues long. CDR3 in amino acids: CASSLLGQDTHF. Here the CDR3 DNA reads TGTGCCAGCAGTTTATTGGGCCAGGACACCCACTTC.

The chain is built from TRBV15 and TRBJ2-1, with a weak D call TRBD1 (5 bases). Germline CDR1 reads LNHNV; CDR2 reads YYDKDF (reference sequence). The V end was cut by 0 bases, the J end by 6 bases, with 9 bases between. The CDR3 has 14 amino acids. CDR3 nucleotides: TGTGCCACCAGCAGAGATCGCCAGGGCAATGAGCAGTTCTTC. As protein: CATSRDRQGNEQFF.

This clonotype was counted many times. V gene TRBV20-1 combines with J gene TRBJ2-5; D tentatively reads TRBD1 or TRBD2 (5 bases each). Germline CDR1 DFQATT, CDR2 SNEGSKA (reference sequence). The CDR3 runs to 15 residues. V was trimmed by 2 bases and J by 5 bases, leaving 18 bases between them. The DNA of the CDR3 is TGCAGTGCTAGACCGAAAAGACGAGGGGACGAGACCCAGTACTTC. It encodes CSARPKRRGDETQYF.

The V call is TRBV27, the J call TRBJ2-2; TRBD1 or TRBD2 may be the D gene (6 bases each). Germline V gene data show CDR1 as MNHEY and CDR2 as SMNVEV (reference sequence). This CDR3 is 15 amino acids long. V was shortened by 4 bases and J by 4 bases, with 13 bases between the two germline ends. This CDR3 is CASSYRGVGTGELFF. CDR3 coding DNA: TGTGCCAGCAGTTATAGGGGGGTGGGCACCGGGGAGCTGTTTTTT.